The clone carrying this T cell receptor (beta chain) was counted a single time. No antigen is known for it. The V end lost 5 bases, the J end lost 1 base, and 22 bases lay between the germline ends. CDR3 size: 18 residues. Germline values: CDR1 MNHNS, CDR2 SASEGT. The source of the sample is a study of CD8 T cells in ankylosing spondylitis. Study-wide results and caveats: About 8 highly homologous variants made up a TCR beta motif that seemed to typify ankylosing spondylitis blood. Some motif variants had been reported before (in reactive arthritis synovial fluid and blood).

With molecular barcodes, quantitative 5'-RACE was used to make the TCR beta libraries. One entry per CDR3 protein results from TCRdb running MiXCR on the 5' RACE reads. The sample holds about 800,000 distinct CDR3 sequences, 12% seen once. The rearrangement links TRBV6-1 to TRBJ2-3, with D possibly TRBD1 on 6 matching bases. Specimen: blood, either unsorted or a sorted T cell fraction (not recorded which). This TCR was recovered from a male donor with ankylosing spondylitis. As DNA, the CDR3 is TGTGCCAGCAGTAAGGGGGACATCATCCCAGGGGGCACAGATACGCAGTATTTT. Its translation is CASSKGDIIPGGTDTQYF.